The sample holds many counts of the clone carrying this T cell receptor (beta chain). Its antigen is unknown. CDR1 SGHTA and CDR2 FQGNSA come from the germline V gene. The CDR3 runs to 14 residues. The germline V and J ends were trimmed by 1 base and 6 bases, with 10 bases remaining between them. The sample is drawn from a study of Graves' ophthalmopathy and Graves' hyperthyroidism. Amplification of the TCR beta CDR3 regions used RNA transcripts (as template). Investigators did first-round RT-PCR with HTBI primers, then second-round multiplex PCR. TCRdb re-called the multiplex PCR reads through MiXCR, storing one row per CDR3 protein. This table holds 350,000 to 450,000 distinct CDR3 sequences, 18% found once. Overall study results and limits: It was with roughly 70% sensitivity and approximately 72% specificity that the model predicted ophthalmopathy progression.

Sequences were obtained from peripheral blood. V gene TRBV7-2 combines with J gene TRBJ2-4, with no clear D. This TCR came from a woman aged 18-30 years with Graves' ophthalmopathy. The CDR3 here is CASSLERMRNIQYF. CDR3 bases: TGTGCCAGCAGCTTAGAGAGGATGCGAAACATTCAGTACTTC.